Following are 32 T cell receptor beta chains from one sample sequenced in a study of Ad26.COV2.S vaccination and SARS-CoV-2 variants. Libraries were prepared by immunoSEQ multiplex PCR; TCRdb keeps only in-frame clonotypes and omits some of them. The table shows 250,000 or so clones, with approximately 90% occurring only once. Treatment: roughly 20 received Ad26.COV2.S at low or high dose, single or two shots; about 5 received placebo; per-sample allocation not given. Sampling was performed 63 days after the first vaccine or placebo injection. The material was peripheral blood, obtained in a trial of Ad26.COV2.S vaccine versus placebo. The receptors here all came from a person between 18 and 59 years old who received the Ad26.COV2.S COVID-19 vaccine or a placebo.

The V and J genes are TRBV2 and TRBJ2-3; D gene uncertain. The ends were cut back, 0 bases at V and 4 bases at J, with 8 bases in the middle. Germline V gene lookup returns CDR1 SNHLY and CDR2 FYNNEI. This CDR3 is 14 amino acids long. CDR3 loop: CASSEAQDPDTQYF. The CDR3 nucleotides read TGTGCCAGCAGTGAAGCCCAGGACCCAGATACGCAGTATTTT.

The V and J genes are TRBV6-5 and TRBJ2-3, with a possible D match to TRBD1 (5 bases). The CDR3 has 14 residues. CDR1 is MNHEY and CDR2 is SVGAGI in the germline V gene. V shed 6 bases and J shed 3 bases, with 13 bases lying between them. CDR3 sequence: CASSRTRITDTQYF. The CDR3 coding sequence is TGTGCCAGCAGCAGGACACGGATAACAGATACGCAGTATTTT.

The rearrangement uses TRBV18 and TRBJ2-7; possible D gene TRBD2, 6 bases. V was clipped by 1 base and J by 12 bases, with 16 bases between them. The CDR3 is 13 amino acids. CDR1 KGHSH and CDR2 LQKENI come from the germline V gene. CDR3 loop: CASSPRPSAYSYV. The DNA of the CDR3 is TGTGCCAGCTCACCACGGCCTAGCGCCTACTCGTACGTC.

V and J are TRBV5-5 and TRBJ1-1; a weak D match, TRBD1 (5 bases). V was cut by 0 bases and J by 3 bases, with 15 bases left in between. CDR1 is SGHKS, CDR2 YYEKEE, per germline (reference sequence). The CDR3 spans 16 residues. CDR3 protein: CASSLGGAGRDTEAFF. The CDR3 nucleotides are TGTGCCAGCAGCTTGGGAGGGGCAGGGAGAGACACTGAAGCTTTCTTT.

The V and J genes are TRBV18 and TRBJ2-3, with D possibly matching TRBD2 (5 bases). Germline CDR1 is KGHSH and CDR2 is LQKENI. The CDR3 sequence is 12 residues long. The V gene lost 6 bases and the J gene lost 4 bases, with 8 bases spanning the gap. The CDR3 DNA is TGTGCCAGCTCCACGGGGTCAGATACGCAGTATTTT. Translating gives CASSTGSDTQYF.

The V and J genes are TRBV12-3 or TRBV12-4 and TRBJ2-4, with TRBD1 as a possible D gene (6 bases). Trimming left V 7 bases short and J 1 base short, with 8 bases between. The CDR3 is 13 amino acids. DNA of the CDR3: TGTGCCAGCAACAGGGACGCCAAAAACATTCAGTACTTC. Its protein product is CASNRDAKNIQYF.

The rearrangement joins TRBV3-1 (or the pseudogene TRBV3-2) to TRBJ2-2; a weak D match, TRBD2 (5 bases). The CDR3 spans 14 residues. V was trimmed by 1 base and J by 7 bases, leaving 10 bases between them. Per the germline V gene, CDR1 is LGHDT and CDR2 is YNNKEL (reference sequence). DNA of the CDR3: TGTGCCAGCAGCCAAGTAACGGGAATCGGGGAGCTGTTTTTT. This sequence encodes CASSQVTGIGELFF.

This clone was detected once. This chain joins TRBV7-9 and TRBJ2-1, with D possibly TRBD2 on 6 matching bases. The V end was cut by 1 base, the J end by 8 bases, with 12 bases between. In germline, CDR1 is SEHNR, CDR2 FQNEAQ (reference sequence). The CDR3 is 14 amino acids. CDR3 protein: CASSLELGGHEQFF. For the CDR3, the DNA is TGTGCCAGCAGCTTAGAGCTCGGGGGACATGAGCAGTTCTTC.

The chain has TRBV19 and TRBJ2-3, with a tentative D call TRBD2 (6 bases). The ends were cut back, 0 bases at V and 1 base at J, with 8 bases in the middle. This CDR3 is built from 15 residues. Per the germline V gene, CDR1 is LNHDA and CDR2 is SQIVND (reference sequence). The DNA for the CDR3 is TGTGCCAGTAGTATAGAGCGGGACGGCACAGATACGCAGTATTTT. Translated, it gives CASSIERDGTDTQYF.

V and J are TRBV6-6 and TRBJ1-2; D unresolved. V was trimmed by 0 bases and J by 8 bases, leaving 7 bases between them. Germline V gene lookup returns CDR1 MNHNY and CDR2 SVGAGI (reference sequence). There are 12 residues in the CDR3. The DNA of the CDR3 is TGTGCCAGCAGTTACTCGAGTACGGGCTACACCTTC. It translates to CASSYSSTGYTF.

The rearrangement joins TRBV3-1 (or the pseudogene TRBV3-2) to TRBJ2-3; D perhaps matches TRBD2 (7 bases). This CDR3 has 14 residues. Trimming cost V 3 bases and J 3 bases, with 10 bases left between them. Germline CDR1 LGHDT, CDR2 YNNKEL (reference sequence). CDR3 nucleotides: TGTGCCAGCAGCCATCGGGGGGCGACAGATACGCAGTATTTT. Its protein is CASSHRGATDTQYF.

The V call is TRBV12-3 or TRBV12-4, the J call TRBJ1-1; D gene unclear. This CDR3 has 13 residues. The V end was cut by 6 bases, the J end by 6 bases, with 14 bases between. CDR3 bases: TGTGCCAGCAGGGCCTACAATGATCCTGAAGCTTTCTTT. Translated, it gives CASRAYNDPEAFF.

This clone is a singleton in its sample. The V and J genes are TRBV11-2 and TRBJ1-1; D uncertain. V lost 0 bases and J 0 bases, leaving 11 bases between the germline ends. CDR3 length equals 16 residues. CDR1 and CDR2 (germline): SGHAT, FQNNGV. Here the CDR3 DNA reads TGTGCCAGCAGCTTAGATCTAGGGCGCTTGAACACTGAAGCTTTCTTT. The encoded protein is CASSLDLGRLNTEAFF.

This chain joins TRBV28 and TRBJ1-5; D perhaps matches TRBD1 (5 bases). The CDR3 runs 12 residues. Germline V CDR1 and CDR2: MDHEN, SYDVKM. The ends were cut back, 10 bases at V and 4 bases at J, with 11 bases in the middle. The CDR3 nucleotides read TGTGCCACTCGTGGGGGGAATCAGCCCCAGCATTTT. Translated, it gives CATRGGNQPQHF.

Only one count was recorded for this clone. J is TRBJ2-2 and V is TRBV9; D unclear. The length of the CDR3 is 12 residues. CDR1 is SGDLS and CDR2 is YYNGEE in the germline V gene. V lost 3 bases to trimming and J lost 6 bases, with 6 bases between them. The CDR3, as DNA: TGTGCCAGCAGCGGCCGTGCCGGGGAGCTGTTTTTT. This gives the protein CASSGRAGELFF.

This chain uses TRBV7-2 with TRBJ2-5; D call uncertain. V lost 2 bases and J 5 bases, leaving 12 bases between the germline ends. The germline gives CDR1 SGHTA, CDR2 FQGNSA. This CDR3 comprises 14 residues. The CDR3 loop is CASSLRPVWETQYF. CDR3 coding DNA: TGTGCCAGCAGCTTACGTCCGGTATGGGAGACCCAGTACTTC.

The DNA of the CDR3 is TGCAGCGTTGAAGGGCGGTCGAACACCGGGGAGCTGTTTTTT. As protein: CSVEGRSNTGELFF. J is TRBJ2-2 and V is TRBV29-1; D is undetermined. Per the germline V gene, CDR1 is SQVTM and CDR2 is ANQGSEA. This CDR3 contains 14 residues. Trimming left V 1 base short and J 0 bases short, with 6 bases between.

The chain carries TRBV20-1 and TRBJ1-2; D may be TRBD1 (5 bases). The V and J ends lost 3 bases and 8 bases respectively, with 19 bases between them. The germline gives CDR1 DFQATT, CDR2 SNEGSKA (reference sequence). The length of the CDR3 is 14 residues. In nucleotides, the CDR3 is TGCAGTGCTAGTACCCGGACAAGCCAAGGCGGCTACACCTTC. Amino acid sequence: CSASTRTSQGGYTF.

Turning to this clone: Other nucleotide sequences from this sample produce the same CDR3. The V call is TRBV3-1 (or the pseudogene TRBV3-2), the J call TRBJ1-1; 7 bases are shared with TRBD1. Trimming removed 4 bases from V and 2 bases from J; junction bases left unmatched: 7. CDR3 size: 15 residues. CDR1 is LGHDT, CDR2 YNNKEL, per germline (reference sequence). CDR3 amino acids: CASSLSGTANTEAFF. The CDR3 nucleotides are TGTGCCAGCAGCCTCTCAGGGACAGCCAACACTGAAGCTTTCTTT.

Concerning this clone itself: Other nucleotide sequences in the sample specify the same CDR3. The chain recombines TRBV7-9 with TRBJ2-1; 11 bases match TRBD2. The germline V gene encodes CDR1 SEHNR and CDR2 FQNEAQ (reference sequence). Losses at the gene ends were 5 bases for V and 3 bases for J; bases not matched to a gene: 3. The CDR3 is 15 amino acids. In DNA, the CDR3 is TGTGCCAGCAGCCTCGGGACTAGCGGCTACAATGAGCAGTTCTTC. Its protein is CASSLGTSGYNEQFF.

The chain joins TRBV2 to TRBJ2-1; D is tentatively TRBD1 or TRBD2 (5 bases each). The CDR3 is 15 residues long. From germline, CDR1 is SNHLY and CDR2 FYNNEI. Trimming shortened V by 5 bases and J by 0 bases, and 11 bases separated the two germline ends. CDR3 coding DNA: TGTGCCAGCAGTCGGGACCGAAGCTCCTACAATGAGCAGTTCTTC. As protein: CASSRDRSSYNEQFF.

The V call is TRBV6-2 or TRBV6-3, the J call TRBJ1-5, with 8 bases matching TRBD1. V shed 0 bases, J shed 2 bases, and the junction held 12 bases outside the gene matches. The CDR3 consists of 19 residues. CDR1 and CDR2 from the germline V gene are MNHEY and SVGEGT. Here the CDR3 reads CASSYSGTGNRRGNQPQHF. In nucleotides, the CDR3 is TGTGCCAGCAGTTACTCCGGGACAGGAAACCGGCGGGGCAATCAGCCCCAGCATTTT.

The CDR3 loop reads CASREIGRKNTGELFF. CDR3 sequence (DNA): TGTGCCAGCAGAGAAATAGGGAGGAAGAACACCGGGGAGCTGTTTTTT. The chain uses TRBV7-2 and TRBJ2-2; perhaps TRBD2 as D (6 bases). Trimming stripped 6 bases from V and 1 base from J, with 15 bases between. Germline CDR1 SGHTA, CDR2 FQGNSA. CDR3 size: 16 residues.

The rearrangement links TRBV23-1 to TRBJ2-1, with D tentatively TRBD1 (6 bases). TRBV23-1 is noted as an ORF with a role that remains uncertain. Trimming took off 6 bases at V and 0 bases at J, with 15 bases between the two ends. The CDR3 is 16 residues long. The CDR3 spells CASSPGGLSSYNEQFF. CDR3 DNA sequence: TGCGCCAGCAGCCCTGGGGGCCTAAGCTCCTACAATGAGCAGTTCTTC.

The rearrangement joins TRBV7-2 to TRBJ2-1, with 10 bases matching TRBD1. Germline assignment: CDR1 SGHTA and CDR2 FQGNSA. This CDR3 is 15 amino acids long. Trimming at V came to 1 base and at J to 3 bases, leaving 0 bases not matched to a gene. For the CDR3, the DNA is TGTGCCAGCAGCTTAGGGGACAGGGGCTACAATGAGCAGTTCTTC. Translating it yields CASSLGDRGYNEQFF.

This chain joins TRBV10-3 and TRBJ1-2; the match to TRBD1 covers 7 bases. The trim removed 2 bases at V and 4 bases at J, leaving 7 bases unmatched. The CDR3 is 15 residues long. Germline assignment: CDR1 ENHRY and CDR2 SYGVKD. The CDR3 nucleotides read TGTGCCATCAGTGAGAGGGACAGCCTTACCTATGGCTACACCTTC. It encodes CAISERDSLTYGYTF.

The chain recombines TRBV2 with TRBJ2-2, with TRBD1 as a possible D gene (6 bases). The length of the CDR3 is 14 residues. V was pared by 6 bases and J by 5 bases, with 13 bases between. The germline CDR1 and CDR2 sequences are SNHLY and FYNNEI. CDR3 nucleotides: TGTGCCAGCAGATCAGGGGTTCGGACCGGGGAGCTGTTTTTT. Translated, it gives CASRSGVRTGELFF.

The chain combines TRBV6-5 with TRBJ2-7; 8 nucleotides match TRBD1. Unmatched junction bases numbered 10, after V lost 6 bases and J lost 6 bases. Per germline, CDR1 MNHEY and CDR2 SVGAGI. The CDR3 length is 14 residues. The CDR3 is CASSRSGTGVEQYF. The CDR3 region has the DNA TGTGCCAGCAGCCGCTCCGGGACAGGTGTCGAGCAGTACTTC.

This clone was seen only once. The chain employs TRBV11-3 and TRBJ1-1; D is perhaps TRBD1 (6 bases). V gave up 4 bases and J gave up 5 bases, with 8 bases separating them. Germline loops: CDR1 SGHNT, CDR2 YENEEA. This CDR3 contains 12 residues. The CDR3 here is CASSSTGTEAFF. CDR3 nucleotides: TGTGCCAGCAGCTCTACAGGGACTGAAGCTTTCTTT.

The chain joins TRBV29-1 to TRBJ2-1; TRBD1 matches at 9 bases. This CDR3 region has 14 residues. V shed 5 bases and J 4 bases; nucleotides not matched to a gene: 6. CDR1 and CDR2 (germline): SQVTM, ANQGSEA. The CDR3, as DNA: TGCAGCGTTAAACAGGGGGCCTATTACAATGAGCAGTTCTTC. Protein sequence: CSVKQGAYYNEQFF.

The chain joins TRBV4-1 to TRBJ1-5; unclear D gene. V was clipped by 1 base and J by 5 bases, with 12 bases between them. In germline, CDR1 is MGHRA, CDR2 YSYEKL. The CDR3 covers 15 residues. CDR3: CASSQVTPSDQPQHF. The CDR3 DNA is TGCGCCAGCAGCCAAGTGACCCCCTCAGATCAGCCCCAGCATTTT.

The chain combines TRBV27 with TRBJ2-2; 8 nucleotides align to TRBD2. CDR3 size: 15 residues. Unmatched junction bases numbered 10, after V lost 6 bases and J lost 7 bases. In germline, CDR1 is MNHEY, CDR2 SMNVEV (reference sequence). The CDR3 protein is CASRLGTSLGGELFF. DNA for the CDR3: TGTGCCAGCAGGCTCGGGACTAGTTTGGGCGGGGAGCTGTTTTTT.